One sample yielded the 26 T cell receptor beta chains listed below, sequenced in a study of control samples from healthy donors and cancer patients. Repertoires were generated with immunoSEQ multiplex PCR, while TCRdb's copy carries only in-frame clones and drops some. The data contain about 100,000 clones, 85% to 90% of them singletons. The sample comprised blood. The receptors come from a man aged 25 to 45 in good health.

This clone was found once. CDR3 region: CASSPPGGGSPLHF. In DNA form, the CDR3 reads TGTGCCAGCAGCCCCCCTGGGGGGGGTTCACCCCTCCACTTT. The chain links TRBV7-9 to TRBJ1-6; a possible D gene is TRBD1 (5 bases). Germline CDR1 and CDR2: SEHNR and FQNEAQ (reference sequence). The V and J ends lost 5 bases and 9 bases respectively, with 14 bases between them. The CDR3 totals 14 residues.

The rearrangement joins TRBV24-1 to TRBJ1-2; D might be TRBD1 (6 bases). The germline gives CDR1 KGHDR, CDR2 SFDVKD. V was pared by 2 bases and J by 2 bases, with 11 bases between. This CDR3 has 15 residues. CDR3 DNA sequence: TGTGCCACCAGTGATTCCCGGACAGCAAACTATGGCTACACCTTC. Encoded protein: CATSDSRTANYGYTF.

V is TRBV5-6 and J is TRBJ1-3, with D tentatively TRBD1 (5 bases). The CDR3 is made up of 14 amino acids. Germline CDR1 SGHDT, CDR2 YYEEEE. Trimming took 4 bases from V and 3 from J, leaving 11 bases between them. This CDR3 reads CASSSRVFGNTIYF. CDR3 coding DNA: TGTGCCAGCAGCAGCAGGGTCTTTGGAAACACCATATATTTT.

The rearrangement links TRBV27 to TRBJ2-7, with a weak D call TRBD1 (5 bases). The CDR3 sequence is 14 residues long. Germline V gene lookup returns CDR1 MNHEY and CDR2 SMNVEV (reference sequence). Trimming took off 2 bases at V and 7 bases at J, with 15 bases between the two ends. CDR3 protein: CASSLRGRAQEQYF. Written as DNA, the CDR3 is TGTGCCAGCAGTTTACGCGGCAGGGCGCAAGAGCAGTACTTC.

The chain employs TRBV9 and TRBJ2-5, with 7 nucleotides matching TRBD1. With V trimmed by 4 bases and J by 5 bases, 14 bases remained unmatched. Germline V gives CDR1 SGDLS, CDR2 YYNGEE. The CDR3 loop spans 16 amino acids. The CDR3 DNA reads as TGTGCCAGCAGCCCTACAACAGGGGTGGCCGGGGAGACCCAGTACTTC. Its translation: CASSPTTGVAGETQYF. Supplemented by reference TRBV9 and TRBJ2-5, the full variable domain reads DSGVTQTPKHLITATGQRVTLRCSPRSGDLSVYWYQQSLDQGLQFLIQYYNGEERAKGNILERFSAQQFPDLHSELNLSSLELGDSALYFCASSPTTGVAGETQYFGPGTRLLVL.

V is TRBV19 and J is TRBJ2-1; D is possibly TRBD1 (6 bases). The CDR3 spans 17 residues. Trimming left V 5 bases short and J 0 bases short, with 17 bases between. Germline CDR1 LNHDA, CDR2 SQIVND (reference sequence). CDR3 sequence: CASSPGHPMASYNEQFF. CDR3 bases: TGTGCCAGTAGTCCGGGACACCCTATGGCCTCCTACAATGAGCAGTTCTTC.

This clone was found once. Written as DNA, the CDR3 is TGTGCCAGCAGTGGCATGGGACAGGGGAACACTGAAGCTTTCTTT. Amino acids: CASSGMGQGNTEAFF. V usage is TRBV28 and J usage is TRBJ1-1, with TRBD1 matching 9 bases. Trimming at V came to 5 bases and at J to 1 base, leaving 5 bases not matched to a gene. CDR1 is MDHEN and CDR2 is SYDVKM in the germline V gene. The CDR3 covers 15 residues.

This rearrangement joins TRBV7-8 to TRBJ2-1; D gene ambiguous. V gave up 6 bases and J gave up 10 bases, with 19 bases separating them. Germline CDR1 is SGHVS and CDR2 is FQNEAQ. The CDR3 covers 14 residues. CDR3 in amino acids: CASRVGVGDQEQFF. The CDR3 region has the DNA TGTGCCAGCAGGGTGGGTGTTGGGGATCAGGAGCAGTTCTTC.

The chain is built from TRBV6-5 and TRBJ2-1; TRBD2 matches 7 bases. The germline gives CDR1 MNHEY, CDR2 SVGAGI. CDR3 length: 12 residues. CDR3 residues: CATWAGGRGEFF. CDR3 nucleotides: TGTGCTACCTGGGCCGGCGGGAGAGGCGAGTTCTTC.

The chain uses TRBV30 and TRBJ1-3; possibly TRBD1 for D (6 bases). Trimming left V 0 bases short and J 0 bases short, with 12 bases between. In germline, CDR1 is GTSNPN, CDR2 SVGIG (reference sequence). The CDR3 totals 16 residues. The CDR3 coding sequence is TGTGCCTGGAGTGTTTTCGGGACATACTCTGGAAACACCATATATTTT. Amino acids: CAWSVFGTYSGNTIYF.

V gene TRBV5-1 combines with J gene TRBJ2-1, with D uncertain. V lost 0 bases and J 3 bases, leaving 7 bases between the germline ends. Germline CDR1 and CDR2: SGHRS and YFSETQ. The length of the CDR3 is 14 residues. The DNA of the CDR3 is TGCGCCAGCAGCTTGGGGCAGAGCTACAATGAGCAGTTCTTC. Its translation: CASSLGQSYNEQFF.

This chain uses TRBV7-9 with TRBJ2-7; no definite D call. The germline V and J ends were trimmed by 5 bases and 0 bases, with 11 bases remaining between them. The CDR3 is 14 amino acids. In germline, CDR1 is SEHNR, CDR2 FQNEAQ (reference sequence). CDR3 amino acids: CASSHGSDSYEQYF. CDR3 bases: TGTGCCAGCAGCCACGGGTCCGACTCCTACGAGCAGTACTTC.

The V call is TRBV2, the J call TRBJ2-7, with D perhaps given as TRBD1 or TRBD2 (5 bases each). Germline lookup yields CDR1 SNHLY and CDR2 FYNNEI. V lost 8 bases and J 2 bases, leaving 25 bases between the germline ends. The CDR3 spans 17 residues. CDR3 coding DNA: TGTGCCAGCGGGGGTGGAGTTTTCGGAGCCCCCCCCTACGAGCAGTACTTC. Translation: CASGGGVFGAPPYEQYF. Together with reference TRBV2 and TRBJ2-7, the CDR3 gives the full variable domain: EPEVTQTPSHQVTQMGQEVILRCVPISNHLYFYWYRQILGQKVEFLVSFYNNEISEKSEIFDDQFSVERPDGSNFTLKIRSTKLEDSAMYFCASGGGVFGAPPYEQYFGPGTRLTVT.

The rearrangement uses TRBV13 and TRBJ2-6, with a possible D match to TRBD1 (6 bases). This CDR3 has 18 amino acids. Between the trimmed V and J ends, which lost 2 bases and 0 bases, there was a span of 14 bases. CDR1 and CDR2 from the germline V gene are PRHDT and FYEKMQ (reference sequence). The CDR3 loop reads CASSLRQGRVSGANVLTF. CDR3 sequence (DNA): TGTGCCAGCAGCTTAAGGCAGGGGCGGGTCTCTGGGGCCAACGTCCTGACTTTC.

The chain joins TRBV5-1 to TRBJ2-3; 9 nucleotides match TRBD2. Per the germline V gene, CDR1 is SGHRS and CDR2 is YFSETQ. With V trimmed by 1 base and J by 5 bases, 5 bases remained unmatched. The CDR3 has 15 amino acids. This CDR3 is CASSLSSGARDTQYF. The CDR3 DNA is TGCGCCAGCAGCTTGTCTAGCGGGGCCCGAGATACGCAGTATTTT.

This chain connects TRBV6-5 to TRBJ1-2, with D perhaps TRBD1 (5 bases). The CDR3 is 13 residues long. Germline assignment: CDR1 MNHEY and CDR2 SVGAGI. The V end lost 5 bases, the J end lost 6 bases, and 13 bases lay between the germline ends. The CDR3 DNA reads as TGTGCCAGCAGTCGTGACGGGGCGGATGGCTACACCTTC. It codes for CASSRDGADGYTF.

The chain employs TRBV10-3 and TRBJ1-1; D may be TRBD1 (6 bases). Trimming took off 3 bases at V and 4 bases at J, with 15 bases between the two ends. Germline V gene sequence: CDR1 ENHRY, CDR2 SYGVKD. This CDR3 has 15 residues. The CDR3 DNA reads as TGTGCCATCAGTGACCCAACAGGGAGTGGCACTGAAGCTTTCTTT. Protein: CAISDPTGSGTEAFF.

The rearrangement joins TRBV5-6 to TRBJ2-5; 10 bases fit TRBD1. The CDR3 contains 15 residues. V lost 4 bases, J lost 5 bases, and 8 bases stayed unmatched. Germline V gene lookup returns CDR1 SGHDT and CDR2 YYEEEE. The CDR3 sequence is CASSPRGQGSETQYF. The CDR3 bases are TGTGCCAGCAGCCCCCGGGGACAGGGGTCGGAGACCCAGTACTTC.

The CDR3 bases are TGCGCCAGCAGCTTGGCCCAAGGACGGTTTAATTCACCCCTCCACTTT. Translating gives CASSLAQGRFNSPLHF. V is TRBV5-1 and J is TRBJ1-6, with D uncertain. V dropped 0 bases and J dropped 6 bases, with 13 bases sitting between them. The length of the CDR3 is 16 residues. The V gene's germline CDR1 is SGHRS and CDR2 YFSETQ.

CDR3 bases: TGCGCCAGCAGCCCCGACAGGGGTGCGAACACCGGGGAGCTGTTTTTT. It translates to CASSPDRGANTGELFF. V and J are TRBV5-1 and TRBJ2-2; TRBD1 matches 8 bases. The V segment lost 4 bases and the J segment 0 bases; nucleotides outside the gene matches: 5. The CDR3 consists of 16 residues. Germline V lookup: CDR1 SGHRS, CDR2 YFSETQ.

The chain employs TRBV5-1 and TRBJ2-1; no firm D call. This CDR3 contains 11 residues. Germline lookup yields CDR1 SGHRS and CDR2 YFSETQ. Deletions cut 0 bases from V and 9 bases from J, with 4 bases between. The CDR3 DNA reads TGCGCCAGCAGCTTGGGTGGTGAGCAGTTCTTC. This encodes CASSLGGEQFF.

This chain links TRBV18 with TRBJ2-3, with 7 bases matching TRBD1. This CDR3 has 14 amino acids. Germline CDR1 and CDR2: KGHSH and LQKENI. V lost 6 bases, J lost 2 bases, and 5 bases stayed unmatched. CDR3 coding DNA: TGTGCCAGCTCGAACAGGGGCGCCACAGATACGCAGTATTTT. Translated, it gives CASSNRGATDTQYF.

The chain is built from TRBV27 and TRBJ2-2; 8 nucleotides match TRBD2. Germline V gene sequence: CDR1 MNHEY, CDR2 SMNVEV (reference sequence). Germline trimming cut 5 bases from V and 4 bases from J; bases unmatched to any gene: 15. CDR3 size: 18 residues. In nucleotides, the CDR3 is TGTGCCAGCAGTCCCCTGATAGCGGGAAGTCGAGGCACCGGGGAGCTGTTTTTT. The encoded protein is CASSPLIAGSRGTGELFF.

The sample holds one count of this clone. V and J are TRBV7-9 and TRBJ1-1, with unresolved D. This CDR3 comprises 15 residues. Between the trimmed V and J ends, which lost 5 bases and 2 bases, there was a span of 15 bases. Germline V gives CDR1 SEHNR, CDR2 FQNEAQ (reference sequence). DNA of the CDR3: TGTGCCAGCAGCCACGGGCCCACCGTTAACACTGAAGCTTTCTTT. The encoded protein is CASSHGPTVNTEAFF. The variable domain in full, completed from reference TRBV7-9 and TRBJ1-1, reads DTGVSQNPRHKITKRGQNVTFRCDPISEHNRLYWYRQTLGQGPEFLTYFQNEAQLEKSRLLSDRFSAERPKGSFSTLEIQRTEQGDSAMYLCASSHGPTVNTEAFFGQGTRLTVV.

J is TRBJ2-7 and V is TRBV7-2; possible D gene TRBD2, 5 bases. The CDR3 is 14 residues long. CDR1 and CDR2 (germline): SGHTA, FQGNSA. Trimming took 4 bases from V and 4 from J, leaving 14 bases between them. CDR3 coding DNA: TGTGCCAGCAGCTCGGCTAGCTATAGATACGAGCAGTACTTC. Amino acid sequence: CASSSASYRYEQYF.

This clone was observed once. The V gene is TRBV4-3, the J gene TRBJ2-3; 11 positions match TRBD2. From germline, CDR1 is LGHNA and CDR2 YSLEER. The CDR3 is made up of 15 amino acids. After removal of 5 bases from V and 3 bases from J, the junction contained 4 bases not matched to a gene. The CDR3 DNA follows: TGCGCCAGCAGCGTACTAGCGGGGGCGACAGATACGCAGTATTTT. This translates into CASSVLAGATDTQYF.